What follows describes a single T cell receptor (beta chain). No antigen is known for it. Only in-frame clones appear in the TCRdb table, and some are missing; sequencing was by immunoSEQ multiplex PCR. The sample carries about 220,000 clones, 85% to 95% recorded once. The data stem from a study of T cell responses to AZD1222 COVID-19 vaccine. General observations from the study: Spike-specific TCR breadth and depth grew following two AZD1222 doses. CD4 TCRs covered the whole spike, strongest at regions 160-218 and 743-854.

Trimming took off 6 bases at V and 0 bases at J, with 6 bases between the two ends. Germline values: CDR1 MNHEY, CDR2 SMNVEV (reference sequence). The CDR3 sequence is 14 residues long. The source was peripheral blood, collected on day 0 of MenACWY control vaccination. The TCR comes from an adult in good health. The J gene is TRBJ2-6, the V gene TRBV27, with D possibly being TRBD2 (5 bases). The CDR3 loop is CASSRGSGANVLTF. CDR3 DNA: TGTGCCAGCAGCCGGGGCTCTGGGGCCAACGTCCTGACTTTC.